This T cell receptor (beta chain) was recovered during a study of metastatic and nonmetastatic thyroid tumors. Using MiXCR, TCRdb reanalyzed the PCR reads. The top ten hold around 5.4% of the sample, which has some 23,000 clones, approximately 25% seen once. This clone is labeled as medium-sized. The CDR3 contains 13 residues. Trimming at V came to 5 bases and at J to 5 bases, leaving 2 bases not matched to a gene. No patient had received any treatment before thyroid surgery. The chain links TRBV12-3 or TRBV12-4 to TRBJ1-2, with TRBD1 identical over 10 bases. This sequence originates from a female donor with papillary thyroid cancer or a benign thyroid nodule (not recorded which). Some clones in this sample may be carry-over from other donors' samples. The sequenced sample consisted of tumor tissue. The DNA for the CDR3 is TGTGCCAGCAGTCCGGGACAGGGGTATGGCTACACCTTC. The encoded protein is CASSPGQGYGYTF.